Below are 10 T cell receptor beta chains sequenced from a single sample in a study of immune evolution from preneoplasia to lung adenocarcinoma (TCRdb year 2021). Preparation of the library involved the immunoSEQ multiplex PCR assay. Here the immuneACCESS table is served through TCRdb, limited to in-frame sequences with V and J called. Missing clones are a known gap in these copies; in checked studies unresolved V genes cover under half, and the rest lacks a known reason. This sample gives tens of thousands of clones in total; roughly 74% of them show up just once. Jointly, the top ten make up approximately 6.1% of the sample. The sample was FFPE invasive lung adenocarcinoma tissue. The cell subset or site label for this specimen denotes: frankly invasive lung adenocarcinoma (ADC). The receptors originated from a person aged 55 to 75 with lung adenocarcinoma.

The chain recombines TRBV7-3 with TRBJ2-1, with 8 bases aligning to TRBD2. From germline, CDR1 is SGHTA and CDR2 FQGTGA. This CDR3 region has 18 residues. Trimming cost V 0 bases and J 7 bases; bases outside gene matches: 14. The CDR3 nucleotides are TGTGCCAGCAGCTTAACATTCAGCGGGAGTGCGTATGGGAATGAGCAGTTCTTC. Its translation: CASSLTFSGSAYGNEQFF.

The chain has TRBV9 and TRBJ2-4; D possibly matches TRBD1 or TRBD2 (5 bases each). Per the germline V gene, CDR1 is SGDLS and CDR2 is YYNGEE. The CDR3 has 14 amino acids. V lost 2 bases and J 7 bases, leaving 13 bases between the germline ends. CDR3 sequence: CASSVGGGVNIQYF. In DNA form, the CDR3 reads TGTGCCAGCAGCGTTGGGGGTGGGGTGAACATTCAGTACTTC.

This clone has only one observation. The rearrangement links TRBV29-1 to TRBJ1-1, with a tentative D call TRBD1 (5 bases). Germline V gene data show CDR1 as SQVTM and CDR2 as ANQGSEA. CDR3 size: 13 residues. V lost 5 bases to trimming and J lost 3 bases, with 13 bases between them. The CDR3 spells CSVSGLVDTEAFF. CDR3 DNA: TGCAGCGTTTCAGGGTTGGTGGACACTGAAGCTTTCTTT.

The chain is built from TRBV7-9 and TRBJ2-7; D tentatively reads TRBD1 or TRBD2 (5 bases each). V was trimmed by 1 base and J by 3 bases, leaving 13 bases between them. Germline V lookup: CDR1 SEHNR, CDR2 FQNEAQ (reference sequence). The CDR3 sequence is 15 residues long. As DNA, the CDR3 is TGTGCCAGCAGCTTAGGGGACGGGGAATACTACGAGCAGTACTTC. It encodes CASSLGDGEYYEQYF.

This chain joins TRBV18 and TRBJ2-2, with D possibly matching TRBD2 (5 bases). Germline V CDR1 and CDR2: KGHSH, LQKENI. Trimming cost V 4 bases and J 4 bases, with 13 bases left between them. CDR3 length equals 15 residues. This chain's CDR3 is CASSLGLPGTGELFF. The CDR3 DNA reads TGTGCCAGCTCACTTGGACTCCCGGGCACCGGGGAGCTGTTTTTT. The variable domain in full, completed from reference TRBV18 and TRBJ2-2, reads NAGVMQNPRHLVRRRGQEARLRCSPMKGHSHVYWYRQLPEEGLKFMVYLQKENIIDESGMPKERFSAEFPKEGPSILRIQQVVRGDSAAYFCASSLGLPGTGELFFGEGSRLTVL.

The CDR3 DNA follows: TGTGCCAGCCGACAGTTTCGGACAGGCGTCTACGAGCAGTACTTC. Translated, it gives CASRQFRTGVYEQYF. J is TRBJ2-7 and V is TRBV27, with TRBD1 matching 7 bases. Germline values: CDR1 MNHEY, CDR2 SMNVEV (reference sequence). There are 15 residues in the CDR3. The V gene end was trimmed by 8 bases and the J gene end by 3 bases; junction bases not matched to a gene: 13.

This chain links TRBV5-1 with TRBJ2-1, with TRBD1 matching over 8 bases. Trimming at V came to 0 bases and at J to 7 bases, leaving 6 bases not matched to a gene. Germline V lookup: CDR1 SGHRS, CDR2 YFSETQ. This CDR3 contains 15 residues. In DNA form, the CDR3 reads TGCGCCAGCAGCTTGGTTGGGACAGGTACTAATGAGCAGTTCTTC. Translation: CASSLVGTGTNEQFF.

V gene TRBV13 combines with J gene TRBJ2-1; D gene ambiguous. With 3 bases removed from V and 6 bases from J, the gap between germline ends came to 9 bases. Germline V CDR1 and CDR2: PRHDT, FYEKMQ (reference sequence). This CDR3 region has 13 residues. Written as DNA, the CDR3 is TGTGCCAGCAGCTTCGTCTCTGTCAATGAGCAGTTCTTC. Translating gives CASSFVSVNEQFF.

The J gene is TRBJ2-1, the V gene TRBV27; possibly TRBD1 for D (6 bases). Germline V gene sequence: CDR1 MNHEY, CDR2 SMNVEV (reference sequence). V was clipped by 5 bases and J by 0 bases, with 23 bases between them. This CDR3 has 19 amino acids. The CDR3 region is CASSQINRDTPFSYNEQFF. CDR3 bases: TGTGCCAGCAGTCAAATCAACAGGGACACCCCGTTCTCCTACAATGAGCAGTTCTTC.

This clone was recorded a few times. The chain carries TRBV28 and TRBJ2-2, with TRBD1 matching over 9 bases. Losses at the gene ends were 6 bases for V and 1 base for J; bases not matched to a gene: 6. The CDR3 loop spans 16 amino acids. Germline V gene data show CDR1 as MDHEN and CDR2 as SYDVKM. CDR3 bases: TGTGCCAGCAGCTCAATGACAGGGGGGAACACCGGGGAGCTGTTTTTT. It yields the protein CASSSMTGGNTGELFF.